The 2 T cell receptor beta chains given below trace back to one sample, sequenced in a study of blood T cell repertoires in COVID-19. Clones were sequenced by immunoSEQ multiplex PCR, and TCRdb holds only the in-frame ones, with some missing. Here the sample spans under 300,000 clones, over 70% being singletons. The sample was PBMCs or T cells enriched from blood (not recorded which). The receptors derive from a woman aged 40 to 50 who had been exposed to COVID-19.

The gene calls are TRBV29-1 and TRBJ1-2; weak D call: TRBD1 (6 bases). The CDR3 is 13 amino acids. Germline V gene sequence: CDR1 SQVTM, CDR2 ANQGSEA. Deletions cut 5 bases from V and 2 bases from J, with 12 bases between. The DNA for the CDR3 is TGCAGCGTTAGGGAGGGGGGGAACTATGGCTACACCTTC. Its translation is CSVREGGNYGYTF.

Only one count was recorded for this clone. The rearrangement uses TRBV7-9 and TRBJ1-5, with 8 positions matching TRBD1. CDR3 length equals 15 residues. V lost 3 bases, J lost 3 bases, and 4 bases stayed unmatched. In germline, CDR1 is SEHNR, CDR2 FQNEAQ (reference sequence). The CDR3 DNA follows: TGTGCCAGCAGCTTTGCAGGGGGCATCAATCAGCCCCAGCATTTT. The encoded protein is CASSFAGGINQPQHF.